The clone carrying this T cell receptor beta chain was seen just once. Its matching antigen is unknown. This specimen comes from a study of T cell responses to AZD1222 COVID-19 vaccine. Points from the study as a whole: Donors, mostly white British, included more females; clonal diversity was possibly underestimated. Targets within unmutated variant regions were reportedly found for nearly half of spike-specific TCRs. None of the repertoires were sampled until the peak T cell response had passed.

Sequenced by immunoSEQ multiplex PCR; TCRdb stores in-frame clones only, minus some. The profile shows approximately 160,000 clones, 70% to 90% of them singletons. Germline CDR1 is KGHDR and CDR2 is SFDVKD. The CDR3 totals 15 residues. Trimming stripped 3 bases from V and 4 bases from J, with 12 bases between. V and J are TRBV24-1 and TRBJ1-3; D uncertain. This TCR came from an adult in good health. The material sequenced was peripheral blood, taken on day 0 of MenACWY control vaccination. CDR3 amino acids: CATSDPRTGGNTIYF. The CDR3 nucleotides read TGTGCCACCAGTGATCCTCGGACGGGGGGAAACACCATATATTTT.